The clone carrying this T cell receptor beta chain showed up just once. Produced via immunoSEQ multiplex PCR; TCRdb's table is partial and in-frame only. The sample contains just over 150,000 clones, approximately 90% of which appear only once. This entry belongs to a study of blood T cell repertoires in COVID-19. This CDR3 is built from 19 residues. In germline, CDR1 is LGHNA, CDR2 YSLEER. V lost 4 bases, J lost 4 bases, and 10 bases stayed unmatched. The sequenced sample was peripheral blood. The TCR comes from an older woman with acute or convalescent COVID-19. The chain carries TRBV4-3 and TRBJ2-2; the match to TRBD2 covers 15 bases. The CDR3 is CASSPGGLAGGRSTGELFF. CDR3 sequence (DNA): TGCGCCAGCAGCCCAGGAGGACTAGCGGGGGGGCGAAGCACCGGGGAGCTGTTTTTT.